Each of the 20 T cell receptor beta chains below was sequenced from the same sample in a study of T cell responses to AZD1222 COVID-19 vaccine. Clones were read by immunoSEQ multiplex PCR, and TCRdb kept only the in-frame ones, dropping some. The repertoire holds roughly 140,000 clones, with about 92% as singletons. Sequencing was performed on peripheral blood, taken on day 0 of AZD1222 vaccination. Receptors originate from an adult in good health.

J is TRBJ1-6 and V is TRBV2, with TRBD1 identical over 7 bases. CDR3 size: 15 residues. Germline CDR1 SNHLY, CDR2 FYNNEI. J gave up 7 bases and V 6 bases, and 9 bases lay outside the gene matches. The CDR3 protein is CASSGGQSGNSPLHF. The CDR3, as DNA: TGTGCCAGCAGCGGGGGACAGAGTGGAAATTCACCCCTCCACTTT.

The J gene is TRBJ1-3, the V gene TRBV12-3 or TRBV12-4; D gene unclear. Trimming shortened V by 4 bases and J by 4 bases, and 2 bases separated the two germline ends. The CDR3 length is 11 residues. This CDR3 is CASSSGNTIYF. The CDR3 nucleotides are TGTGCCAGCAGTTCCGGAAACACCATATATTTT.

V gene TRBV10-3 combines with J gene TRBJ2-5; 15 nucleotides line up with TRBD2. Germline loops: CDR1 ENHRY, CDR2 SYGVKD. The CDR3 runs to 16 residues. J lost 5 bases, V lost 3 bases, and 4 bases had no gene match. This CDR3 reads CAISDGTSGGLETQYF. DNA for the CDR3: TGTGCCATCAGTGACGGGACTAGCGGGGGGCTGGAGACCCAGTACTTC.

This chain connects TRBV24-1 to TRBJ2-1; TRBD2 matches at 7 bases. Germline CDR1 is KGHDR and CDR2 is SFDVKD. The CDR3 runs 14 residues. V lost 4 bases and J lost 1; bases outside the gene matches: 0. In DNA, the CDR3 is TGTGCCACCAGTGAAGCGGGGTCCTACAATGAGCAGTTCTTC. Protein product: CATSEAGSYNEQFF.

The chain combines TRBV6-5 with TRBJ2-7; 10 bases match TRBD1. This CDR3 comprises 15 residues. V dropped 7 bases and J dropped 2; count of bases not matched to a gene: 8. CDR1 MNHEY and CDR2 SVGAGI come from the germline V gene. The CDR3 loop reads CASNDRTGGTYEQYF. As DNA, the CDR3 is TGTGCCAGCAACGATCGGACAGGGGGGACCTACGAGCAGTACTTC.

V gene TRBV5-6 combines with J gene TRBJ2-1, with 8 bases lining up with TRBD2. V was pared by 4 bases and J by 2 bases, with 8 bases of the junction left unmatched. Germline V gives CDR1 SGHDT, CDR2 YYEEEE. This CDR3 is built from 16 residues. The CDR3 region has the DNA TGTGCCAGCAGCAGGAGCGGGAGCCGACCCTACAATGAGCAGTTCTTC. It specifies CASSRSGSRPYNEQFF.

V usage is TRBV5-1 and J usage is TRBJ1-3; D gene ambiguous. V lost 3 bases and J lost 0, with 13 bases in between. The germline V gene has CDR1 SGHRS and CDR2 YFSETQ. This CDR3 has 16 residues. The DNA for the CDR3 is TGCGCCAGCAGCTCAACCGGGCCTCACTCTGGAAACACCATATATTTT. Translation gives CASSSTGPHSGNTIYF.

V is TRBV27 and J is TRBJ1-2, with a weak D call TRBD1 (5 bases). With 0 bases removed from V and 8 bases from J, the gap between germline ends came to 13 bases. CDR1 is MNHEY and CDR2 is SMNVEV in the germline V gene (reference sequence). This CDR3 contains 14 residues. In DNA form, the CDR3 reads TGTGCCAGCAGTTTATCGTGGGGGGGTCGGGGCTACACCTTC. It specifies CASSLSWGGRGYTF.

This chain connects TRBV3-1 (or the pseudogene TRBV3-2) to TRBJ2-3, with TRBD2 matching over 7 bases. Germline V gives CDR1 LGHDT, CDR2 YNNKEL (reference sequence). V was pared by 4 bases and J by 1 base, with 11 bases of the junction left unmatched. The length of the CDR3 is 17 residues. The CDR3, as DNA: TGTGCCAGCAGCCTCTTAAGGGCGGGAGTGGGCACAGATACGCAGTATTTT. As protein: CASSLLRAGVGTDTQYF.

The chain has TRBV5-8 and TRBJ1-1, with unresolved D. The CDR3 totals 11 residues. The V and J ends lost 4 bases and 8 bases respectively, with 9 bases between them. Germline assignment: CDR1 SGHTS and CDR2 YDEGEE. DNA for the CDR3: TGTGCCAGCAGCAGGGTGGGGGAAGCTTTCTTT. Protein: CASSRVGEAFF.

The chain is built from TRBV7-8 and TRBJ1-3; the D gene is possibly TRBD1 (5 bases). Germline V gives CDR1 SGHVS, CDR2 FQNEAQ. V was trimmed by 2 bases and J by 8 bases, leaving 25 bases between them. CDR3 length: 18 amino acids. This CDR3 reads CASSLKNTDNWSWDTIYF. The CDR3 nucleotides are TGTGCCAGCAGCTTAAAAAATACGGACAACTGGTCTTGGGACACCATATATTTT.

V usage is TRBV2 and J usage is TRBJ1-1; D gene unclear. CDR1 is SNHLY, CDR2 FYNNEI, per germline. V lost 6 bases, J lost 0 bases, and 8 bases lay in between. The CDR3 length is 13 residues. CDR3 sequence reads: CASRSLMNTEAFF. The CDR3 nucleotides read TGTGCCAGCAGATCTTTGATGAACACTGAAGCTTTCTTT.

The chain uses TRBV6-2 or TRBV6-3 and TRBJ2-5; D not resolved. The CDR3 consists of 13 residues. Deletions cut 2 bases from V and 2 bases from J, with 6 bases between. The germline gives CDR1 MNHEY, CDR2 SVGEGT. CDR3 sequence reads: CASSYAAQETQYF. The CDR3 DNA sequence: TGTGCCAGCAGTTACGCGGCACAAGAGACCCAGTACTTC.

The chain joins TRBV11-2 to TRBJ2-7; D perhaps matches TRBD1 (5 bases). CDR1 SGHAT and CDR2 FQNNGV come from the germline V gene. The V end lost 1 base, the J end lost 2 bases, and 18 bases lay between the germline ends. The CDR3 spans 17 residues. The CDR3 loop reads CASSLATGWTPTYEQYF. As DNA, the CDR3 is TGTGCCAGCAGCTTAGCCACAGGTTGGACACCGACCTACGAGCAGTACTTC.

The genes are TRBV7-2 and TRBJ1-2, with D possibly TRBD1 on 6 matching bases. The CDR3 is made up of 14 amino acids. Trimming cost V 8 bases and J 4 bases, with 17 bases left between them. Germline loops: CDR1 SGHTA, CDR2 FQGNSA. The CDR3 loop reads CASGNRDPFYGYTF. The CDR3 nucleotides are TGTGCCAGCGGAAACAGGGATCCCTTCTATGGCTACACCTTC.

CDR3 DNA sequence: TGTGCCAGCAGCGTAGGGGACAGGGGCTCCGAGCAGTACTTC. It is translated as CASSVGDRGSEQYF. This sequence joins TRBV9 and TRBJ2-7; TRBD1 agrees at 10 bases. The V gene end was trimmed by 0 bases and the J gene end by 6 bases; junction bases not matched to a gene: 3. The germline CDR1 and CDR2 sequences are SGDLS and YYNGEE. This CDR3 spans 14 amino acids.

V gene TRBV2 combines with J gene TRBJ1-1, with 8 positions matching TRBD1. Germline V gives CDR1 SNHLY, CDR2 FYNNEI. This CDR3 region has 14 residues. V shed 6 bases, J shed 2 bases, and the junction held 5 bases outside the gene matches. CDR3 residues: CASRIGQGNTEAFF. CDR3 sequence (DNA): TGTGCCAGCAGAATTGGACAGGGTAACACTGAAGCTTTCTTT.

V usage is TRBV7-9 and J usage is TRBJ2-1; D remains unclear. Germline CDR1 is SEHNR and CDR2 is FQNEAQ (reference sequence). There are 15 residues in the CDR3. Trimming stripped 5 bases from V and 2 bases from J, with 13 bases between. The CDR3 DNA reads TGTGCCAGCAGCGCTGACACTATACCCTACAATGAGCAGTTCTTC. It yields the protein CASSADTIPYNEQFF.

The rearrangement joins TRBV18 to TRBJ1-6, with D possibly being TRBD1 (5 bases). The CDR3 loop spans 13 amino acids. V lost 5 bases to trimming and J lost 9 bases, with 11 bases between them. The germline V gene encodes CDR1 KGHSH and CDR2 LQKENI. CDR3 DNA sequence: TGTGCCAGCTCAGGGGACGGGAGTTCACCCCTCCACTTT. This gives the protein CASSGDGSSPLHF.

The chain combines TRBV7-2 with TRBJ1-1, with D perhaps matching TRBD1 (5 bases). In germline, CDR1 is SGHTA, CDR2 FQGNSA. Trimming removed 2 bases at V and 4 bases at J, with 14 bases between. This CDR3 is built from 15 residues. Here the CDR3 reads CASSLSRDPGTEAFF. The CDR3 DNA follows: TGTGCCAGCAGCTTAAGTAGGGACCCGGGCACTGAAGCTTTCTTT. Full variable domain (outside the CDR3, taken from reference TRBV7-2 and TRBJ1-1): GAGVSQSPSNKVTEKGKDVELRCDPISGHTALYWYRQSLGQGLEFLIYFQGNSAPDKSGLPSDRFSAERTGGSVSTLTIQRTQQEDSAVYLCASSLSRDPGTEAFFGQGTRLTVV.